One T cell receptor beta chain is described in this entry. Its cognate antigen is unknown. The sample is drawn from a study of T cell responses to AZD1222 COVID-19 vaccine. Study-level results: Spike-wide vaccine-associated CD4 TCRs dominated at 160-218 and 743-854.

V was pared by 8 bases and J by 5 bases, with 9 bases between. The germline gives CDR1 MNHEY, CDR2 SVGAGI. The CDR3 length is 11 residues. Generated by immunoSEQ multiplex PCR, the TCRdb table keeps only in-frame clones and is missing some. The sample holds some 140,000 clones; roughly 80% are singletons and the top ten take over 4%. This rearrangement joins TRBV6-5 to TRBJ1-1; the D is unclear. The sequence came from an adult in good health. Sequencing was performed on peripheral blood, taken on day 0 of AZD1222 vaccination. For the CDR3, the DNA is TGTGCCAGCGTAGAAGGTACTGAAGCTTTCTTT. As protein: CASVEGTEAFF.